This is a list of T cell receptor beta chains from one sample in a study of shared clonotypes between healthy human individuals. Repertoires were generated with immunoSEQ multiplex PCR, while TCRdb's copy carries only in-frame clones and drops some. Counted here are under 650,000 clones, almost 97% occurring once; the ten biggest clones make up roughly 0.06%. The sample consisted of naive CD4+ T cells sorted from blood. These receptors originate from a woman in her 30s in good health. CDR3s leave out the opening cysteine and the closing phenylalanine or tryptophan. Fields, in order: J gene, D gene, V gene, CDR3 protein. D genes are given only for firm matches.

TRBJ2-1 TRBD2 TRBV5-1 ASSGTSDGNEQF
TRBJ2-2 - TRBV25-1 ASSALTAAGELF
TRBJ1-2 - TRBV6-1 ASSETGTNYGYT
TRBJ1-2 - TRBV5-4 ASSLDTYGYT
TRBJ1-2 TRBD1 TRBV28 ASSFPDGTGGFGYT
TRBJ1-5 - TRBV2 ASSEGSWVGGNQPQH
TRBJ2-5 - TRBV7-9 ASSLVGETQY
TRBJ1-1 - TRBV10-3 AISSQGAENTEAF
TRBJ1-1 TRBD1 TRBV5-6 ASSQQGSTEAF
TRBJ2-4 - TRBV7-9 ASSQPGTAKNIQY
TRBJ2-3 - TRBV5-1 ASSLKGSTDTQY
TRBJ2-7 - TRBV18 ASSPPTPPYEQY
TRBJ1-2 - TRBV21-1 ASSKRVSKTEQGASGYT
TRBJ1-1 - TRBV9 ASSASPDSYTEAF
TRBJ1-5 - TRBV28 ASSLYRDSNQPQH
TRBJ2-5 - TRBV10-3 AIKGAGTDQETQY
TRBJ1-4 - TRBV19 ASSIGSGSLRKLF
TRBJ1-5 - TRBV28 ASSLGGSNQPQH
TRBJ2-1 - TRBV19 ASSIILASEQF
TRBJ2-7 - TRBV15 ATSRDLGASAYEQY
TRBJ1-5 - TRBV11-2 ASSLDAAVSNQPQH
TRBJ2-2 - TRBV18 ASSPREMNTGELF
TRBJ2-3 - TRBV23-1 ASSQSPGHTDTQY
TRBJ1-5 TRBD1 TRBV5-1 ASSLSGGDQPQH
TRBJ1-2 - TRBV30 AWSRVYGYT
TRBJ1-6 TRBD1 TRBV28 ASSLWDRGSTSPLH
TRBJ2-7 TRBD2 TRBV7-2 ASSSSGLVIYEQY
TRBJ2-5 - TRBV18 ASSPSYQETQY
TRBJ2-1 - TRBV5-1 ASSSAHRSSYNEQF
TRBJ1-2 TRBD1 TRBV28 ASSPYTGDGYT
TRBJ2-7 - TRBV4-1 ASSQDGPMD